The clone carrying this T cell receptor beta chain has just one count. Its specificity is unknown. This CDR3 is built from 19 residues. Trimming removed 3 bases from V and 4 bases from J; junction bases left unmatched: 15. Germline V gives CDR1 GTSNPN, CDR2 SVGIG (reference sequence). TCRdb's table, derived via immunoSEQ multiplex PCR, lists solely in-frame clones and lacks some. This repertoire shows 150,000 or so clones, 85% to 90% found once; its top ten account for 3% to 3.5%. This entry is derived from a study of cytomegalovirus exposure and HLA in healthy donors. General study results and limits: It was found in a later analysis that first-cohort TCR clusters tended to co-occur in the roughly 120 validation repertoires. There were a few CMV-associated chains whose specificity for CMV antigens was confirmed in vitro. According to the study, 150 to 200 TCR beta chains were cytomegalovirus-associated.

Material for sequencing was PBMCs. The chain joins TRBV30 to TRBJ2-1; 13 nucleotides line up with TRBD2. This TCR came from a woman between 18 and 30 years old in good health and CMV-seropositive. CDR3 loop: CAWRDSQLAGGPLYNEQFF. The CDR3 DNA follows: TGTGCCTGGAGAGACTCACAACTAGCGGGAGGGCCTTTATACAATGAGCAGTTCTTC.